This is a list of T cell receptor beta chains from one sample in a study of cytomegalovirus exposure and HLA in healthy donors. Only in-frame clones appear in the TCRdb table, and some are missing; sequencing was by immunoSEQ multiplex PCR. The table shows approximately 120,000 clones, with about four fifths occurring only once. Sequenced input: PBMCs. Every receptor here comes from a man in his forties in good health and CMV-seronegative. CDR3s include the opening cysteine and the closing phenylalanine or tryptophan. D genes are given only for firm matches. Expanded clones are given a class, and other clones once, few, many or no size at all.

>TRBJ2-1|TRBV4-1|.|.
CASSQPLTWTTHNEQFF
TGCGCCAGCAGCCAACCATTGACCTGGACTACCCACAATGAGCAGTTCTTC
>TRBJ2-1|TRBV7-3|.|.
CASSGTGSGEQFF
TGTGCCAGCAGCGGAACAGGGTCCGGAGAGCAGTTCTTC
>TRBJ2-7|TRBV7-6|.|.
CASSPRLDSYEQYF
TGTGCCAGCAGCCCCCGACTAGATAGCTACGAGCAGTACTTC
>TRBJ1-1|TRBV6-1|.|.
CASSEIGAEAFF
TGTGCCAGCAGTGAAATTGGAGCTGAAGCTTTCTTT
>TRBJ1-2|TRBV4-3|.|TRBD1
CASSQDLPTGGYGYTF
TGCGCCAGCAGCCAAGATCTGCCCACAGGGGGGTATGGCTACACCTTC
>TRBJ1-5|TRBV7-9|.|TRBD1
CASSLSWDRDQPQHF
TGTGCCAGCAGCTTAAGCTGGGACAGAGATCAGCCCCAGCATTTT
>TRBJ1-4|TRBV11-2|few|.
CASSFQDTKLFF
TGTGCCAGCAGCTTCCAGGACACAAAACTGTTTTTT
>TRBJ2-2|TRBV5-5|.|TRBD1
CASSLTGYTGELFF
TGTGCCAGCAGCCTGACAGGGTACACCGGGGAGCTGTTTTTT
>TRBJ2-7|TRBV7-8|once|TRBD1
CASSPRDSSYEQYF
TGTGCCAGCAGCCCACGGGACAGCTCCTACGAGCAGTACTTC
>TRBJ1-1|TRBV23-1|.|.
CASSAFGNTEAFF
TGCGCCAGCAGCGCGTTTGGGAACACTGAAGCTTTCTTT
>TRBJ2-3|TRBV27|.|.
CASSLPGNTQYF
TGTGCCAGCAGTTTACCCGGGAATACGCAGTATTTT
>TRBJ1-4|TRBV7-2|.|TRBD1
CASSFRGRGNEKLFF
TGTGCCAGCAGCTTCCGAGGCAGGGGGAATGAAAAACTGTTTTTT
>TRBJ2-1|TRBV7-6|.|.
CASSRNRGFYNEQFF
TGTGCCAGCAGCCGAAACCGGGGGTTTTACAATGAGCAGTTCTTC
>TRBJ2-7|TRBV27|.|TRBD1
CASSFSYLTGNPHEQYF
TGTGCCAGCAGTTTCTCCTACTTGACAGGGAACCCCCACGAGCAGTACTTC
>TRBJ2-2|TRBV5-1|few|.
CASSLRRSNAGELFF
TGCGCCAGCAGCTTGCGCAGGTCTAACGCCGGGGAGCTGTTTTTT
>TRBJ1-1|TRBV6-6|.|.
CASTDQWGRGTEAFF
TGTGCCAGCACCGATCAATGGGGTCGGGGCACTGAAGCTTTCTTT
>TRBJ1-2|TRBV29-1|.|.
CSVNNRDNYGYTF
TGCAGCGTAAACAACAGAGATAACTATGGCTACACCTTC
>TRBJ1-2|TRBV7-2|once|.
CASSLFSSGELGGYTF
TGTGCCAGCAGCTTATTTTCGTCGGGGGAGTTGGGTGGCTACACCTTC
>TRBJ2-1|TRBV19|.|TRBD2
CASSSTSGSLNEQFF
TGTGCCAGTAGTTCCACTAGCGGGTCCCTCAATGAGCAGTTCTTC
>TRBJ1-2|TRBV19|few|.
CASSPSTGNYGYTF
TGTGCCAGTAGTCCCTCGACGGGTAACTATGGCTACACCTTC
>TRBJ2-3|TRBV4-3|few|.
CASSPGPGEDTQYF
TGCGCCAGCAGCCCCGGACCAGGGGAAGATACGCAGTATTTT
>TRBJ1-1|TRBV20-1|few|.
CRPLGEAEAFF
TGCAGGCCCCTGGGGGAGGCTGAAGCTTTCTTT
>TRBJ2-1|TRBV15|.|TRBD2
CATIAGANNEQFF
TGTGCCACCATAGCGGGGGCCAACAATGAGCAGTTCTTC
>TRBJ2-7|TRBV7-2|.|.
CASSFTGLSHEQYF
TGTGCCAGCAGCTTCACAGGGCTTAGCCACGAGCAGTACTTC
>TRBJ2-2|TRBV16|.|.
CASSQGRTNTGELFF
TGTGCCAGCAGCCAAGGCAGGACGAACACCGGGGAGCTGTTTTTT
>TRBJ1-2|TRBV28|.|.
CASGGTVNQVGYGYTF
TGTGCCAGTGGGGGGACGGTCAATCAGGTCGGCTATGGCTACACCTTC
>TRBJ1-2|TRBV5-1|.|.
CASSSMGTSNGYTF
TGCGCCAGCAGCTCTATGGGGACATCAAATGGCTACACCTTC
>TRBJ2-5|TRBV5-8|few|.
CASSLGSQGLETQYF
TGTGCCAGCAGCTTGGGTTCTCAGGGTTTGGAGACCCAGTACTTC
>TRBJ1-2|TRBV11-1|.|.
CASSLGVDFPDYGYTF
TGTGCCAGCAGCTTAGGGGTTGACTTCCCGGACTATGGCTACACCTTC
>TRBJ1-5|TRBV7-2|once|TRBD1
CASSRQGVQPQHF
TGTGCCAGCAGTCGACAGGGGGTTCAGCCCCAGCATTTT
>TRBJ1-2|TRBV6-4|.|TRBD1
CASSPGLQGAAGYTF
TGTGCCAGCAGCCCGGGGTTGCAGGGGGCTGCTGGCTACACCTTC
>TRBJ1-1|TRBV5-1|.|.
CASSFSRDGNTEAFF
TGCGCCAGCAGCTTCTCGCGGGACGGTAACACTGAAGCTTTCTTT
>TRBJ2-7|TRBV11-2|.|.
CASSFDSKTYEQYF
TGTGCCAGCAGCTTTGACAGCAAGACCTACGAGCAGTACTTC
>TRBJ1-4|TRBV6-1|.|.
CATQSLATNEKLFF
TGTGCCACTCAAAGCCTTGCAACTAATGAAAAACTGTTTTTT
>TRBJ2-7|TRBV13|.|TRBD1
CASSSHGDRAYEQYF
TGTGCCAGCAGCTCTCACGGGGACAGAGCCTACGAGCAGTACTTC
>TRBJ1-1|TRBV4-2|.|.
CASGGNTEAFF
TGTGCCAGCGGCGGGAACACTGAAGCTTTCTTT
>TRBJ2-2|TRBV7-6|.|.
CASSPIYGEAGELFF
TGTGCCAGCAGCCCAATTTATGGGGAGGCCGGGGAGCTGTTTTTT
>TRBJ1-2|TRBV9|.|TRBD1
CASSEQGANYGYTF
TGTGCCAGCAGTGAACAGGGGGCGAACTATGGCTACACCTTC
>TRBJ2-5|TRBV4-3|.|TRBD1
CASSLDRGLETQYF
TGCGCCAGCAGCCTTGACAGGGGGCTTGAGACCCAGTACTTC
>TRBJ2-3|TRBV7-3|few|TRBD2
CASSLNSGTNTDTQYF
TGTGCCAGCAGCCTCAACTCAGGGACTAACACAGATACGCAGTATTTT
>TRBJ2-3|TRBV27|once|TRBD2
CASSFLTSGVADTQYF
TGTGCCAGCAGTTTTCTTACTAGCGGGGTTGCAGATACGCAGTATTTT
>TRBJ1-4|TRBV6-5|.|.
CASSYSREPLKLFF
TGTGCCAGCAGTTACTCGAGAGAACCTTTGAAACTGTTTTTT
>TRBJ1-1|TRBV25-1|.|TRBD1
CASSRTGVAFF
TGTGCCAGCAGCCGAACAGGGGTAGCTTTCTTT
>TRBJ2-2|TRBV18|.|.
CASSPGAGVNTGELFF
TGTGCCAGCTCACCAGGGGCAGGTGTTAACACCGGGGAGCTGTTTTTT
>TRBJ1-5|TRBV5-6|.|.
CASSYRQGTNQPQHF
TGTGCCAGCAGTTATCGGCAGGGGACCAATCAGCCCCAGCATTTT
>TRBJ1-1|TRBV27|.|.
CASSLIVGRREAFF
TGTGCCAGCAGTTTAATAGTGGGCAGAAGAGAAGCTTTCTTT
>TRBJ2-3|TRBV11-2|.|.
CASSYRGREADTQYF
TGTGCCAGCAGCTACAGGGGGAGGGAAGCAGATACGCAGTATTTT
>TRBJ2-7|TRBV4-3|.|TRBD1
CASSQDRDRGYEQYF
TGCGCCAGCAGCCAAGATCGTGACAGGGGGTACGAGCAGTACTTC
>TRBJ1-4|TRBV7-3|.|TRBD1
CASSWGTGTGLTEKLFF
TGTGCCAGCAGCTGGGGGACCGGGACAGGGTTAACTGAAAAACTGTTTTTT
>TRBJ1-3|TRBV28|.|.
CASSLTGSTWGPSGNTIYF
TGTGCCAGCAGCCTGACAGGTTCGACATGGGGTCCCTCTGGAAACACCATATATTTT
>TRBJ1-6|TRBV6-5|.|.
CASSYHALSNSPLHF
TGTGCCAGCAGTTACCACGCATTGAGCAATTCACCCCTCCACTTT
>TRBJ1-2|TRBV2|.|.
CASSEGSGAEGYGYTF
TGTGCCAGCAGTGAAGGTAGTGGAGCTGAGGGCTATGGCTACACCTTC
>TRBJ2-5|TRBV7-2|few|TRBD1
CASSPGDRPQGGETQYF
TGTGCCAGCAGCCCCGGGGACAGGCCCCAGGGGGGAGAGACCCAGTACTTC
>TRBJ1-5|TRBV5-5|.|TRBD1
CASSSGQGDQPQHF
TGTGCCAGCAGCTCGGGACAGGGGGATCAGCCCCAGCATTTT
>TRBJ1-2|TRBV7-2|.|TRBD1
CASSERTGGYGYGYTF
TGTGCCAGCAGCGAACGTACAGGGGGCTATGGCTATGGCTACACCTTC
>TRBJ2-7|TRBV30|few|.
CAWKADSPYEQYF
TGTGCCTGGAAAGCGGACAGTCCCTACGAGCAGTACTTC